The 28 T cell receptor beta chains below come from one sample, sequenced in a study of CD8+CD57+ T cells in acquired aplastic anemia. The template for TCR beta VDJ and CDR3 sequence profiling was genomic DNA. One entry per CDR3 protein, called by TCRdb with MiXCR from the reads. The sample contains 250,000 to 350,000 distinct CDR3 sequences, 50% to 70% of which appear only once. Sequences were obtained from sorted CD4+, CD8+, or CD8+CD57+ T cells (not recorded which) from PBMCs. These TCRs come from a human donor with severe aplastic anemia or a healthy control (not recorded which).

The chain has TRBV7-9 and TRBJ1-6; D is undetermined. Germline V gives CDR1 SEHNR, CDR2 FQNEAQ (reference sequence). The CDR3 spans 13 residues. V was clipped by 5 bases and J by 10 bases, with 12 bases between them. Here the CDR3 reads CASSRGPDSPLHF. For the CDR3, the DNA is TGTGCCAGCAGCCGCGGGCCTGACTCACCCCTCCACTTT.

CDR3 nucleotide sequence: TGTGCCAGCAAACTAGCGGGAGGTGGAGAGACCCAGTACTTC. Protein sequence: CASKLAGGGETQYF. This rearrangement joins TRBV7-2 to TRBJ2-5; the match to TRBD2 covers 12 bases. J lost 4 bases, V lost 7 bases, and 4 bases had no gene match. The CDR3 loop spans 14 amino acids. Germline CDR1 and CDR2: SGHTA and FQGNSA.

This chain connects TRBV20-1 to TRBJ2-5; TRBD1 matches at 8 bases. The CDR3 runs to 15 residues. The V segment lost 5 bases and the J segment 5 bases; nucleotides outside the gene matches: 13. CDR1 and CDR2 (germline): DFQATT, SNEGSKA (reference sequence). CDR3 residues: CSAPVPGGLSETQYF. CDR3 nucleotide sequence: TGCAGTGCTCCGGTCCCAGGGGGCCTATCGGAGACCCAGTACTTC.

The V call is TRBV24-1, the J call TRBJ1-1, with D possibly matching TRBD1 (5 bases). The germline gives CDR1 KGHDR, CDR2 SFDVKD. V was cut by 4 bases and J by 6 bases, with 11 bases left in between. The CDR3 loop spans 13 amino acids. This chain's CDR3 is CATSEGLAAEAFF. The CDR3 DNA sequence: TGTGCCACCAGTGAGGGACTAGCGGCTGAAGCTTTCTTT.

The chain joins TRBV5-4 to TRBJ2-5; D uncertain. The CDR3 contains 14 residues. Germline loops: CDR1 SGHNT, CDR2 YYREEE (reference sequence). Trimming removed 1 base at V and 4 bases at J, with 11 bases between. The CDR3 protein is CASSLLAGTETQYF. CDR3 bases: TGTGCCAGCAGCTTGCTGGCAGGAACAGAGACCCAGTACTTC.

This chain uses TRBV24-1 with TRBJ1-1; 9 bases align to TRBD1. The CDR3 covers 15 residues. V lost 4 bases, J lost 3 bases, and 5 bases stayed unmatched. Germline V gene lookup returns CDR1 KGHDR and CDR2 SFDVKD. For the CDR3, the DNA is TGTGCCACCAGTGAAACAGGGGGCAAGGACACTGAAGCTTTCTTT. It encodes CATSETGGKDTEAFF.

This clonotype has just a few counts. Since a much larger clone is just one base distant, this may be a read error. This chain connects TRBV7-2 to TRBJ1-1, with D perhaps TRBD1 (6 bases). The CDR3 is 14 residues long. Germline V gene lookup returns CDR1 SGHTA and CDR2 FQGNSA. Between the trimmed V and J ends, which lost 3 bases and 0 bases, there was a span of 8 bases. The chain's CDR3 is CTSSLTGMNTEAFF. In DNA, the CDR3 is TGTACCAGCAGCTTGACAGGAATGAACACTGAAGCTTTCTTT.

The CDR3 nucleotides read TGTGCCACCAGTGACCAGATAGGCTATGGCTACACCTTC. Translation gives CATSDQIGYGYTF. J is TRBJ1-2 and V is TRBV24-1; D uncertain. The V end was cut by 4 bases, the J end by 4 bases, with 9 bases between. This CDR3 comprises 13 residues. CDR1 is KGHDR and CDR2 is SFDVKD in the germline V gene.

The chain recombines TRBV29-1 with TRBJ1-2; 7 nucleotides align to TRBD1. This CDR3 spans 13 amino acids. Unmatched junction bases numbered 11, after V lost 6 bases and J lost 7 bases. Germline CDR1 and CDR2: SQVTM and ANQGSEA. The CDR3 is CSVEPGQWRGYTF. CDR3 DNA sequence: TGCAGCGTCGAGCCGGGACAGTGGCGTGGCTACACCTTC.

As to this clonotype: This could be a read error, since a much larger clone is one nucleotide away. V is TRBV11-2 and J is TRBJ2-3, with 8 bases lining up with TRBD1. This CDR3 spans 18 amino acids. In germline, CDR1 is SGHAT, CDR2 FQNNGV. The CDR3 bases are TGTGCCAACAGCTTAGTCCCCACTGCCAGGGGGCGGCAAGATACGCAGTATTTT. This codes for CANSLVPTARGRQDTQYF.

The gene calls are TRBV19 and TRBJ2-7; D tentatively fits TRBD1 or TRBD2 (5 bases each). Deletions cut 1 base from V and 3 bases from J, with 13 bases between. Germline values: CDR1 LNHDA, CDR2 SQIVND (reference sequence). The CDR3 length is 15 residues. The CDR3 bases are TGTGCCAGTAGTATAGGGGGGAGCTTGCTCTACGAGCAGTACTTC. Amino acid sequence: CASSIGGSLLYEQYF.

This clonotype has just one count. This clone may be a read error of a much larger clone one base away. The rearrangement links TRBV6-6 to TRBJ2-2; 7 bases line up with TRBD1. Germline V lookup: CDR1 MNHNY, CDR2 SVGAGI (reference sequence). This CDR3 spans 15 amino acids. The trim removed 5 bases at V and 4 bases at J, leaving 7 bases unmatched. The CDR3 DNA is TGTGCCAGCAGTAGGGACAGTGCTGGCACCGGGGAGCTGTTTTTT. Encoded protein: CASSRDSAGTGELFF.

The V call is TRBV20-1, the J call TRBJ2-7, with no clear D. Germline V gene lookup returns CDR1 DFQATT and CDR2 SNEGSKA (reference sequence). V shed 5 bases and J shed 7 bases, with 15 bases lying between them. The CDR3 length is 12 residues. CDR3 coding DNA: TGCAGTGCTCGCGGACCCTTTGGGGAGCAGTACTTC. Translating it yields CSARGPFGEQYF.

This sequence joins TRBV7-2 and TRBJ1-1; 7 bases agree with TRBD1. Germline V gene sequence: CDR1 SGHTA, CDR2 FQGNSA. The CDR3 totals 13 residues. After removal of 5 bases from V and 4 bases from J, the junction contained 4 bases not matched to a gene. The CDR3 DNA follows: TGTGCCAGCAGCAACGACAGGGCCACTGAAGCTTTCTTT. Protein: CASSNDRATEAFF.

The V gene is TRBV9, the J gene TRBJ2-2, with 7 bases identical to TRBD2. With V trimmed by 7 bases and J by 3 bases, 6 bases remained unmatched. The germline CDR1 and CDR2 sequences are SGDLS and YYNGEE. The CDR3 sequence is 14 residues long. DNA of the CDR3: TGTGCCAGCGGGGGGGGGGAGGACACCGGGGAGCTGTTTTTT. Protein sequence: CASGGGEDTGELFF.

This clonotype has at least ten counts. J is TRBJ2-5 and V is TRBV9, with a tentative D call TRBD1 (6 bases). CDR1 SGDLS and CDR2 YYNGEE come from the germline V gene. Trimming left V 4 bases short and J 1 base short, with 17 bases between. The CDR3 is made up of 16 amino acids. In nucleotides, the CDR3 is TGTGCCAGCAGCCCTGGGGACATTGGAACCCAAGAGACCCAGTACTTC. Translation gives CASSPGDIGTQETQYF.

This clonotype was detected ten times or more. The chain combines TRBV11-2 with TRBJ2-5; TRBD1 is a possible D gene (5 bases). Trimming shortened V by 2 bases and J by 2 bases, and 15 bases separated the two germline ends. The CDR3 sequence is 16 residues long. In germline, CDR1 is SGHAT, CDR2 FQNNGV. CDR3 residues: CASSLRQRRDQETQYF. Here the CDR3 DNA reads TGTGCCAGCAGCTTAAGACAGAGGAGAGATCAAGAGACCCAGTACTTC.

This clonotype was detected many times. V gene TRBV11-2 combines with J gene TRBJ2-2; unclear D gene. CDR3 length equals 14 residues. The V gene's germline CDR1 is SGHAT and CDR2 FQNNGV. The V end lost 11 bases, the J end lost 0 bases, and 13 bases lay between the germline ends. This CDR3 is CAAQRAANTGELFF. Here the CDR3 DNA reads TGTGCCGCCCAACGGGCGGCGAACACCGGGGAGCTGTTTTTT.

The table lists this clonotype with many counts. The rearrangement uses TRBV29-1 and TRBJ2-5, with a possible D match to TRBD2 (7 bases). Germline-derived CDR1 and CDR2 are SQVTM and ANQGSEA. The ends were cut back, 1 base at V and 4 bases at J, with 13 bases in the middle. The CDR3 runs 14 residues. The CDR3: CSVEVFGGLETQYF. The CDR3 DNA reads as TGCAGCGTTGAAGTTTTCGGGGGGCTAGAGACCCAGTACTTC.

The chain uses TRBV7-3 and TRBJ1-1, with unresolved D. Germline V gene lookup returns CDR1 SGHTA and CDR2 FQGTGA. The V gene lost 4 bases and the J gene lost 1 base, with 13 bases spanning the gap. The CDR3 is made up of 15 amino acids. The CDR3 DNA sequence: TGTGCCAGCAGCTCTTACGGCCAGACGAACACTGAAGCTTTCTTT. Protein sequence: CASSSYGQTNTEAFF. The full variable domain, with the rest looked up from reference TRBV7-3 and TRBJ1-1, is GAGVSQTPSNKVTEKGKYVELRCDPISGHTALYWYRQSLGQGPEFLIYFQGTGAADDSGLPNDRFFAVRPEGSVSTLKIQRTERGDSAVYLCASSSYGQTNTEAFFGQGTRLTVV.

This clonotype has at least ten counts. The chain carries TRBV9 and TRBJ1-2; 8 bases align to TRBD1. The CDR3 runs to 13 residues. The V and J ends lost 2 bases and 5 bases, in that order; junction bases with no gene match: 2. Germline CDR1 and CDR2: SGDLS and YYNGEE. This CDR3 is CASSVNRGYGYTF. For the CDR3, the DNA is TGTGCCAGCAGCGTCAACAGGGGGTATGGCTACACCTTC.

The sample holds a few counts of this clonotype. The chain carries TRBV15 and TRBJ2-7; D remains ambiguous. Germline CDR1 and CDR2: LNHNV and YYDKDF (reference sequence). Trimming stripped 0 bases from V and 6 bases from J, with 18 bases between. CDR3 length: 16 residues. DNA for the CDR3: TGTGCCACCAGCAGAGATCGACACCGGACCATCCTCGAGCAGTACTTC. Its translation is CATSRDRHRTILEQYF.

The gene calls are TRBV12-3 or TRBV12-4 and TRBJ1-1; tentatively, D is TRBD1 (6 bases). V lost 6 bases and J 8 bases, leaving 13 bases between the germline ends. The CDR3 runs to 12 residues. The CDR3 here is CASSLGQIEAFF. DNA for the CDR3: TGTGCCAGCAGCCTGGGACAAATAGAAGCTTTCTTT.

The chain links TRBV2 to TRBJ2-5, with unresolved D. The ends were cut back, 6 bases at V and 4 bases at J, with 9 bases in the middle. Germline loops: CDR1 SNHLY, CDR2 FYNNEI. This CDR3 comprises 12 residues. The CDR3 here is CASSGQGETQYF. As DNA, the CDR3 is TGTGCCAGCAGCGGGCAAGGAGAGACCCAGTACTTC.

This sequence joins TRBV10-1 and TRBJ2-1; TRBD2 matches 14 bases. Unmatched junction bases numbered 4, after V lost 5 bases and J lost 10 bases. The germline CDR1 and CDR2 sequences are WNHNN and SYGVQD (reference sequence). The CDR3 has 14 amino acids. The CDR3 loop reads CASSLGTSGGEQFF. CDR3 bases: TGCGCCAGCAGTCTAGGGACTAGCGGGGGAGAGCAGTTCTTC.

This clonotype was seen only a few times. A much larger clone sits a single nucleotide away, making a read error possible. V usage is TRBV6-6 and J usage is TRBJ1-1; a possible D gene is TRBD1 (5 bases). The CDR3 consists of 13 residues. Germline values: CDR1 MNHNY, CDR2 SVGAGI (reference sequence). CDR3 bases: TGTGCCAGCAGTGCACAGGCGAACACTGAAGCTCTCTTT. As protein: CASSAQANTEALF.

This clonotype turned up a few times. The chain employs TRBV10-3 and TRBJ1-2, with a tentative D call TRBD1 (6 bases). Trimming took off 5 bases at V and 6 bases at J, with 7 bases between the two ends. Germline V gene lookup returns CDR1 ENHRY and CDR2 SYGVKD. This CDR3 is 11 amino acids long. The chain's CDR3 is CAISRTDGYTF. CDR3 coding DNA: TGTGCCATCAGTCGGACAGATGGCTACACCTTC.

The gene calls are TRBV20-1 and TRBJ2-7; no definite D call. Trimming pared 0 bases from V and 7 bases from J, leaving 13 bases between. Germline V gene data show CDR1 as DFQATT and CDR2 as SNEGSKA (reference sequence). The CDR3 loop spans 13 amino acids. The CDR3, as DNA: TGCAGTGCTAGAGATCGTAGCCAGAAGGAGCAGTACTTC. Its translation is CSARDRSQKEQYF.